These 28 T cell receptor beta chains originate from one sample sequenced in a study of shared clonotypes between healthy human individuals. Clones were read by immunoSEQ multiplex PCR, and TCRdb kept only the in-frame ones, dropping some. The table lists roughly 2.2 million clones, over 90% of them singletons, with about 0.39% in the top ten. The sequencing input was naive CD4+ T cells from PBMCs. As for subset: CD45RA+ positively selected. These receptors originate from a man between 18 and 29 years old in good health. Some clones in this sample may be carry-over from other donors' samples.

V and J are TRBV4-3 and TRBJ2-4; D gene uncertain. There are 16 residues in the CDR3. CDR1 is LGHNA, CDR2 YSLEER, per germline. V was clipped by 0 bases and J by 9 bases, with 18 bases between them. Written as DNA, the CDR3 is TGCGCCAGCAGCCAAGACTTCAACTTCGGATCAGGCATTCAGTACTTC. It codes for CASSQDFNFGSGIQYF.

The genes are TRBV27 and TRBJ2-2; 11 bases align to TRBD2. Germline CDR1 is MNHEY and CDR2 is SMNVEV (reference sequence). CDR3 size: 19 residues. Trimming took 0 bases from V and 3 from J; bases not matched to a gene: 9. The CDR3 loop reads CASSLSLIRTSGYTGELFF. CDR3 nucleotides: TGTGCCAGCAGTTTATCACTCATACGGACTAGCGGGTACACCGGGGAGCTGTTTTTT.

The V call is TRBV9, the J call TRBJ1-2; TRBD1 aligns across 7 bases. Germline CDR1 and CDR2: SGDLS and YYNGEE. The ends lost 6 bases at V and 8 bases at J; junction bases unmatched: 7. The CDR3 extends over 12 amino acids. The CDR3 reads CASTRTGRGYTF. The CDR3 nucleotides are TGTGCCAGCACTAGGACAGGTCGCGGCTACACCTTC. The whole variable domain, filled in from reference TRBV9 and TRBJ1-2, reads DSGVTQTPKHLITATGQRVTLRCSPRSGDLSVYWYQQSLDQGLQFLIQYYNGEERAKGNILERFSAQQFPDLHSELNLSSLELGDSALYFCASTRTGRGYTFGSGTRLTVV.

The chain recombines TRBV30 with TRBJ2-5; 10 nucleotides line up with TRBD1. V was pared by 5 bases and J by 0 bases, with 12 bases of the junction left unmatched. Germline-derived CDR1 and CDR2 are GTSNPN and SVGIG (reference sequence). This CDR3 contains 17 residues. The CDR3 DNA is TGTGCCTGGGAACCCGACAGGGGGCGAGGGTACCAAGAGACCCAGTACTTC. It yields the protein CAWEPDRGRGYQETQYF.

The chain carries TRBV30 and TRBJ1-1; the D is unclear. With 2 bases removed from V and 6 bases from J, the gap between germline ends came to 16 bases. This CDR3 spans 14 amino acids. The germline CDR1 and CDR2 sequences are GTSNPN and SVGIG (reference sequence). This CDR3 is CAWSRRGGRSEAFF. For the CDR3, the DNA is TGTGCCTGGAGTCGGCGGGGTGGGCGCTCTGAAGCTTTCTTT.

In regard to this clone: At one end, the junction sequence differs from germline, possibly due to a read error. The rearrangement uses TRBV13 and TRBJ2-1; 13 bases match TRBD2. This CDR3 comprises 12 residues. Germline-derived CDR1 and CDR2 are PRHDT and FYEKMQ (reference sequence). The CDR3 region is CASSMRLAGGLF. In nucleotides, the CDR3 is TGTGCCAGCAGCATGAGACTAGCGGGAGGACTCTTC.

The chain is built from TRBV7-9 and TRBJ2-7; unclear D gene. This CDR3 contains 11 residues. Looked up from germline, CDR1 is SEHNR and CDR2 is FQNEAQ (reference sequence). V lost 4 bases and J lost 6, with 7 bases in between. CDR3 in amino acids: CASSSISEQYF. CDR3 DNA: TGTGCCAGCAGCTCCATTTCCGAGCAGTACTTC.

This chain links TRBV5-1 with TRBJ1-1; D uncertain. The V end lost 7 bases, the J end lost 1 base, and 14 bases lay between the germline ends. Germline V gene sequence: CDR1 SGHRS, CDR2 YFSETQ. The CDR3 extends over 14 amino acids. DNA for the CDR3: TGCGCCAGCTTCCCCGGAGTGGGGAACACTGAAGCTTTCTTT. This codes for CASFPGVGNTEAFF.

Concerning this clone itself: Other DNA sequences from this sample encode an identical CDR3 as well. V is TRBV5-6 and J is TRBJ2-1; 7 nucleotides line up with TRBD1. The CDR3 is 15 amino acids. J was trimmed by 1 base and V by 2 bases; bases with no gene match: 3. Germline CDR1 reads SGHDT; CDR2 reads YYEEEE. The CDR3 bases are TGTGCCAGCAGCTTTCGACAGGGATCCTACAATGAGCAGTTCTTC. This gives the protein CASSFRQGSYNEQFF.

The chain carries TRBV28 and TRBJ2-3; D perhaps matches TRBD1 (5 bases). Trimming removed 8 bases from V and 2 bases from J, with 17 bases in between. The CDR3 sequence is 15 residues long. Germline CDR1 is MDHEN and CDR2 is SYDVKM. CDR3 protein: CASVPGWGPTDTQYF. The CDR3 region has the DNA TGTGCCAGCGTCCCAGGGTGGGGCCCCACAGATACGCAGTATTTT.

As concerns this clone: Other DNA sequences of this sample code for an identical CDR3. The chain carries TRBV2 and TRBJ2-7, with 13 nucleotides matching TRBD2. In germline, CDR1 is SNHLY, CDR2 FYNNEI. CDR3 size: 14 residues. The V and J ends lost 6 bases and 3 bases, in that order; junction bases with no gene match: 2. The CDR3 DNA reads TGTGCCAGCAGGGGACTAGCGGGACGCTACGAGCAGTACTTC. It is translated as CASRGLAGRYEQYF.

J is TRBJ2-3 and V is TRBV5-1, with D possibly matching TRBD2 (6 bases). The CDR3 length is 15 residues. Trimming removed 4 bases from V and 0 bases from J, with 12 bases in between. Germline V lookup: CDR1 SGHRS, CDR2 YFSETQ. CDR3 residues: CASSPLALSTDTQYF. The CDR3 DNA reads as TGCGCCAGCAGCCCGCTAGCGCTAAGCACAGATACGCAGTATTTT.

The chain has TRBV9 and TRBJ1-1; D might be TRBD1 (5 bases). CDR1 is SGDLS and CDR2 is YYNGEE in the germline V gene. Trimming took 5 bases from V and 0 from J, leaving 11 bases between them. This CDR3 has 14 amino acids. The CDR3 reads CASRRGPLNTEAFF. CDR3 nucleotide sequence: TGTGCCAGCAGGCGGGGACCACTGAACACTGAAGCTTTCTTT. Full variable domain (missing parts from reference TRBV9 and TRBJ1-1): DSGVTQTPKHLITATGQRVTLRCSPRSGDLSVYWYQQSLDQGLQFLIQYYNGEERAKGNILERFSAQQFPDLHSELNLSSLELGDSALYFCASRRGPLNTEAFFGQGTRLTVV.

The chain is built from TRBV6-1 and TRBJ2-1; a weak D match, TRBD2 (6 bases). CDR1 MNHNS and CDR2 SASEGT come from the germline V gene. This CDR3 is built from 14 residues. Deletions cut 3 bases from V and 11 bases from J, with 17 bases between. The CDR3 nucleotides are TGTGCCAGCAGTGAGAGCGGGCCCACCATGAAGCAGTTCTTC. It translates to CASSESGPTMKQFF.

This clone was seen a single time. The J gene is TRBJ2-2, the V gene TRBV5-1, with D uncertain. Germline V CDR1 and CDR2: SGHRS, YFSETQ. V lost 0 bases and J 0 bases, leaving 12 bases between the germline ends. The CDR3 runs to 17 residues. This CDR3 is CASSLGLDPANTGELFF. For the CDR3, the DNA is TGCGCCAGCAGCTTGGGTTTAGATCCTGCGAACACCGGGGAGCTGTTTTTT.

The rearrangement links TRBV19 to TRBJ1-2; D is ambiguous. The V and J ends lost 7 bases and 4 bases respectively, with 19 bases between them. The CDR3 consists of 15 residues. Germline V gene lookup returns CDR1 LNHDA and CDR2 SQIVND (reference sequence). The CDR3 is CASTFGALPGYGYTF. CDR3 DNA sequence: TGTGCCAGTACCTTCGGCGCCCTTCCCGGCTATGGCTACACCTTC.

The V call is TRBV11-2, the J call TRBJ2-4; D is perhaps TRBD1 (6 bases). The length of the CDR3 is 14 residues. Per the germline V gene, CDR1 is SGHAT and CDR2 is FQNNGV. The V gene lost 6 bases and the J gene lost 1 base, with 10 bases spanning the gap. In nucleotides, the CDR3 is TGTGCCAGCAGGAACCAGGGGGCCAAAAACATTCAGTACTTC. Translated, it gives CASRNQGAKNIQYF. Combining the CDR3 with reference TRBV11-2 and TRBJ2-4 gives the whole variable domain EAGVAQSPRYKIIEKRQSVAFWCNPISGHATLYWYQQILGQGPKLLIQFQNNGVVDDSQLPKDRFSAERLKGVDSTLKIQPAKLEDSAVYLCASRNQGAKNIQYFGAGTRLSVL.

This chain links TRBV28 with TRBJ2-7; D call uncertain. CDR1 is MDHEN and CDR2 is SYDVKM in the germline V gene. Trimming cost V 3 bases and J 2 bases, with 8 bases left between them. The CDR3 has 13 residues. In DNA, the CDR3 is TGTGCCAGCAGTTTTGGCGCCACCTACGAGCAGTACTTC. Its protein is CASSFGATYEQYF.

The V gene is TRBV2, the J gene TRBJ2-1; TRBD2 matches at 9 bases. Germline CDR1 and CDR2: SNHLY and FYNNEI. Germline trimming cut 5 bases from V and 3 bases from J; bases unmatched to any gene: 5. This CDR3 contains 15 residues. CDR3 nucleotides: TGTGCCAGCAGTTCCTCGACTAGCGGCTACAATGAGCAGTTCTTC. Its translation is CASSSSTSGYNEQFF.

This clone has a handful of counts. At the DNA level, this CDR3 is encoded by other sequences in the same sample as well. This chain uses TRBV10-3 with TRBJ1-1; no firm D call. Germline V gene lookup returns CDR1 ENHRY and CDR2 SYGVKD. Trimming pared 0 bases from V and 1 base from J, leaving 3 bases between. The CDR3 spans 13 residues. CDR3 DNA sequence: TGTGCCATCAGTGAGTCAACGAACACTGAAGCTTTCTTT. Encoded protein: CAISESTNTEAFF.

The chain couples TRBV7-9 to TRBJ1-2; no clear D. This CDR3 comprises 18 residues. Germline loops: CDR1 SEHNR, CDR2 FQNEAQ (reference sequence). The V end lost 5 bases, the J end lost 5 bases, and 27 bases lay between the germline ends. As DNA, the CDR3 is TGTGCCAGCAGCCTAGGGCGGGGTGGGCCAGGAGAAGAGTATGGCTACACCTTC. This translates into CASSLGRGGPGEEYGYTF.

The chain carries TRBV11-2 and TRBJ2-7, with no clear D. V lost 3 bases and J 5 bases, leaving 8 bases between the germline ends. The CDR3 is 12 residues long. Germline V gene data show CDR1 as SGHAT and CDR2 as FQNNGV. CDR3 protein: CASSLDPHEQYF. The CDR3 coding sequence is TGTGCCAGCAGCTTGGACCCCCACGAGCAGTACTTC.

The rearrangement uses TRBV12-5 and TRBJ2-3, with 12 bases aligning to TRBD2. The CDR3 runs 16 residues. The germline V gene has CDR1 LGHNT and CDR2 FRNRAP. Trimming cost V 6 bases and J 4 bases; bases outside gene matches: 8. The CDR3 loop is CASGPILAGGPDTQYF. The CDR3 DNA reads TGTGCTAGTGGCCCAATCCTAGCGGGAGGGCCAGATACGCAGTATTTT.

The chain uses TRBV6-1 and TRBJ2-3, with 8 bases aligning to TRBD1. V lost 0 bases to trimming and J lost 8 bases; unmatched junction nucleotides: 10. Germline V gene data show CDR1 as MNHNS and CDR2 as SASEGT. CDR3 length: 16 amino acids. The CDR3: CASSEARQGASATQYF. The CDR3 DNA follows: TGTGCCAGCAGTGAAGCGAGGCAGGGGGCGTCGGCTACGCAGTATTTT.

V is TRBV18 and J is TRBJ1-1, with 7 bases lining up with TRBD1. The germline V gene has CDR1 KGHSH and CDR2 LQKENI. The V segment lost 3 bases and the J segment 7 bases; nucleotides outside the gene matches: 8. CDR3 length equals 14 residues. CDR3: CASSPKKGQIEAFF. The CDR3 DNA reads TGTGCCAGCTCACCCAAAAAGGGACAGATTGAAGCTTTCTTT.

V usage is TRBV5-1 and J usage is TRBJ1-1; a weak D match, TRBD1 (5 bases). The germline V and J ends were trimmed by 5 bases and 4 bases, with 18 bases remaining between them. CDR1 is SGHRS and CDR2 is YFSETQ in the germline V gene. The CDR3 covers 15 residues. CDR3 nucleotides: TGCGCCAGCAGACGAGCCGGGACTCCGGGCACTGAAGCTTTCTTT. Encoded protein: CASRRAGTPGTEAFF. Drawing the rest from reference TRBV5-1 and TRBJ1-1, the complete variable domain is KAGVTQTPRYLIKTRGQQVTLSCSPISGHRSVSWYQQTPGQGLQFLFEYFSETQRNKGNFPGRFSGRQFSNSRSEMNVSTLELGDSALYLCASRRAGTPGTEAFFGQGTRLTVV.

In this sample, this clone turned up once. The rearrangement joins TRBV28 to TRBJ1-2, with unresolved D. Trimming stripped 8 bases from V and 2 bases from J, with 21 bases between. Germline V gene lookup returns CDR1 MDHEN and CDR2 SYDVKM. CDR3 length: 16 residues. CDR3 sequence reads: CASGSTAARANYGYTF. The CDR3 nucleotides are TGTGCCAGCGGCAGCACCGCGGCCCGGGCCAACTATGGCTACACCTTC.

The CDR3: CASSPGQGATYEQYF. The DNA for the CDR3 is TGCGCCAGCAGCCCGGGACAGGGAGCCACCTACGAGCAGTACTTC. V is TRBV4-3 and J is TRBJ2-7; 9 nucleotides agree with TRBD1. Germline V gene data show CDR1 as LGHNA and CDR2 as YSLEER. CDR3 size: 15 residues. Germline trimming cut 4 bases from V and 2 bases from J; bases unmatched to any gene: 6.